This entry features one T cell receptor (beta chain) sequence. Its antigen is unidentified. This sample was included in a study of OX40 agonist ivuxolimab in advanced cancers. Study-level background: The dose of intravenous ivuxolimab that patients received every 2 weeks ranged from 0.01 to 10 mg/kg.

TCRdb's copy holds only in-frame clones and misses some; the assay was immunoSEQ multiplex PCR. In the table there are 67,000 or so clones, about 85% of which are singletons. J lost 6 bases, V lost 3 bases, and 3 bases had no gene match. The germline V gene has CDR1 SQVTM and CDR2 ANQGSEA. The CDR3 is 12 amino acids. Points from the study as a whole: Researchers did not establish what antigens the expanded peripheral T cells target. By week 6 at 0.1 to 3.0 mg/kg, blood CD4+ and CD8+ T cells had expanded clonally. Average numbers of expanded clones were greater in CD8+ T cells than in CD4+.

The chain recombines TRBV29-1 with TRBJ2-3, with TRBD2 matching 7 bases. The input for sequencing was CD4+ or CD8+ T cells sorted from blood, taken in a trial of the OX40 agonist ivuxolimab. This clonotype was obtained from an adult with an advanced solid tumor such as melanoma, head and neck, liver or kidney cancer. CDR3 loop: CSVEEGGDTQYF. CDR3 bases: TGCAGCGTTGAGGAGGGAGGGGATACGCAGTATTTT.